This TCR beta chain was observed in a study of blood T cell repertoires in COVID-19. Across the study: Samples of COVID-19 (acute and convalescent) were obtained from the United States, Italy and Spain. PBMCs, B-cell-depleted T cells, or T cells were the source of the cDNA or gDNA that made up the material.

The V gene's germline CDR1 is LGHDT and CDR2 YNNKEL (reference sequence). Trimming took 1 base from V and 6 from J, leaving 18 bases between them. The CDR3 runs 16 residues. Methods used by the authors: Reference gene primer amplification yielded estimated nucleated cell counts. Assay used: immunoSEQ multiplex PCR; TCRdb lists only in-frame clones, some missing. V, J and clone size are those of that table, while D and trimming were read from the DNA. The data contain 280,000 or so clones, about 91% of them singletons. This receptor was identified in an older woman with acute or convalescent COVID-19. The source material was peripheral blood. This rearrangement joins TRBV3-1 (or the pseudogene TRBV3-2) to TRBJ1-2, with D unresolved. CDR3 sequence: CASSQGGEGAPDGYTF. CDR3 DNA sequence: TGTGCCAGCAGCCAAGGAGGTGAGGGAGCGCCGGATGGCTACACCTTC.